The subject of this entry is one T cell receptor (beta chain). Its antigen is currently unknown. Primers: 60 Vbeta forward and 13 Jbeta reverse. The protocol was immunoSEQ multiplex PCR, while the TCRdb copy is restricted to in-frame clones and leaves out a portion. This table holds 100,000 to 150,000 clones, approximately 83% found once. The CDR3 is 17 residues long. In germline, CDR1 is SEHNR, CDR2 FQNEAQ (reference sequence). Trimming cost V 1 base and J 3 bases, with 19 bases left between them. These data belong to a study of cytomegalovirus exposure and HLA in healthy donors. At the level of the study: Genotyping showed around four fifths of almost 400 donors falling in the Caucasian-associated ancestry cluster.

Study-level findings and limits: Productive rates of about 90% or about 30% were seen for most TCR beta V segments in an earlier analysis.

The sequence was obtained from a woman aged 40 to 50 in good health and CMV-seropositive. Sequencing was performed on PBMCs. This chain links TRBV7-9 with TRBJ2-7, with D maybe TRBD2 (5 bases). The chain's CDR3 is CASSLVFGKLINYEQYF. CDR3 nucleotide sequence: TGTGCCAGCAGCTTAGTCTTCGGGAAGTTAATCAACTACGAGCAGTACTTC. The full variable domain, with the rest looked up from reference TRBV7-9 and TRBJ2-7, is DTGVSQNPRHKITKRGQNVTFRCDPISEHNRLYWYRQTLGQGPEFLTYFQNEAQLEKSRLLSDRFSAERPKGSFSTLEIQRTEQGDSAMYLCASSLVFGKLINYEQYFGPGTRLTVT.